The rows below give T cell receptor beta chains drawn from one sample of a study of Ad26.COV2.S vaccination and SARS-CoV-2 variants. TCRdb's copy holds only in-frame clones and misses some; the assay was immunoSEQ multiplex PCR. Of a few hundred thousand clones listed, approximately 90% were seen once; the top ten hold approximately 4%. The material sequenced was peripheral blood, taken in a trial of Ad26.COV2.S vaccine versus placebo. The receptor set was obtained from a person aged 18-65 years who received the Ad26.COV2.S COVID-19 vaccine or a placebo. Each CDR3 is given with its conserved first and last residue. The order of the fields is clone size, D gene, V gene, J gene, CDR3 DNA, CDR3 protein. D genes are given only for firm matches. Size is stated for part of the rows, as once, few or many counts, or as a class when the clone is expanded.

size: once
D: TRBD2
V: TRBV28
J: TRBJ2-3
DNA: TGTGCCAGCAGTTTTCTAGCGGGGGGCACAGATACGCAGTATTTT
CDR3: CASSFLAGGTDTQYF

size: .
D: TRBD2
V: TRBV5-4
J: TRBJ2-4
DNA: TGTGCCAGCAGCTTGGGGACTAGCGGGGACGGGAACATTCAGTACTTC
CDR3: CASSLGTSGDGNIQYF

size: .
D: .
V: TRBV1
J: TRBJ2-2
DNA: TGCACCAGCAGCCAAGACGGGCACCCTAACACCGGGGAGCTGTTTTTT
CDR3: CTSSQDGHPNTGELFF

size: .
D: .
V: TRBV2
J: TRBJ1-2
DNA: TGTGCCATCCAAGACAGGTCTAACTATGGCTACACCTTC
CDR3: CAIQDRSNYGYTF

size: few
D: TRBD1
V: TRBV19
J: TRBJ2-7
DNA: TGTGCCAGTAGTGGACAGGGAGGCCGAACGTCCTACGAGCAGTACTTC
CDR3: CASSGQGGRTSYEQYF

size: .
D: .
V: TRBV28
J: TRBJ2-1
DNA: TGTGCCAGCAGTTTAATGGGGGGCTTGACTGTAGGTTATGGTGAGCAGTTCTTC
CDR3: CASSLMGGLTVGYGEQFF

size: .
D: .
V: TRBV4-3
J: TRBJ2-2
DNA: TGCGCCAGCAGCCCCACCGAGGGTGGCGGGGAGCTGTTTTTT
CDR3: CASSPTEGGGELFF

size: .
D: .
V: TRBV6-6
J: TRBJ2-2
DNA: TGTGCCAGCAGTTACTCGAAGGGGCAAGGCACCGGGGAGCTGTTTTTT
CDR3: CASSYSKGQGTGELFF

size: .
D: TRBD1
V: TRBV6-2/TRBV6-3
J: TRBJ1-2
DNA: TGTGCCAGCAGCCACCGGGACAGGGGGCGAGGCTACACCTTC
CDR3: CASSHRDRGRGYTF

size: .
D: TRBD1
V: TRBV4-1
J: TRBJ1-2
DNA: TGCGCCAGCAGACAGCGGACAGGCGGGGACGGCTATGGCTACACCTTC
CDR3: CASRQRTGGDGYGYTF

size: .
D: .
V: TRBV24-1
J: TRBJ1-5
DNA: TGTGCCACCAGTGATTCCCGTGGGAGCTGGAATCAGCCCCAGCATTTT
CDR3: CATSDSRGSWNQPQHF

size: .
D: TRBD1
V: TRBV30
J: TRBJ1-2
DNA: TGTGCCTGGAGCCGAGGAACAGGGGGTGGCTACACCTTC
CDR3: CAWSRGTGGGYTF

size: .
D: .
V: TRBV6-6
J: TRBJ2-7
DNA: TGTGCCAGCAGTTACACACAGGCCTCCTACGAGCAGTACTTC
CDR3: CASSYTQASYEQYF

size: once
D: .
V: TRBV19
J: TRBJ2-1
DNA: TGTGCCAGTAGCAGGAGCTCCTACAATGAGCAGTTCTTC
CDR3: CASSRSSYNEQFF

size: .
D: TRBD1
V: TRBV2
J: TRBJ2-7
DNA: TGTGCCAGCAGTTGGGACAGGGCCTCGGCCTACGAGCAGTACTTC
CDR3: CASSWDRASAYEQYF

size: .
D: .
V: TRBV7-9
J: TRBJ1-2
DNA: TGTGCCAGCAGCTTAGCAAGGCAGGGACCGGCGGGTTTCCGTGGCTACACCTTC
CDR3: CASSLARQGPAGFRGYTF